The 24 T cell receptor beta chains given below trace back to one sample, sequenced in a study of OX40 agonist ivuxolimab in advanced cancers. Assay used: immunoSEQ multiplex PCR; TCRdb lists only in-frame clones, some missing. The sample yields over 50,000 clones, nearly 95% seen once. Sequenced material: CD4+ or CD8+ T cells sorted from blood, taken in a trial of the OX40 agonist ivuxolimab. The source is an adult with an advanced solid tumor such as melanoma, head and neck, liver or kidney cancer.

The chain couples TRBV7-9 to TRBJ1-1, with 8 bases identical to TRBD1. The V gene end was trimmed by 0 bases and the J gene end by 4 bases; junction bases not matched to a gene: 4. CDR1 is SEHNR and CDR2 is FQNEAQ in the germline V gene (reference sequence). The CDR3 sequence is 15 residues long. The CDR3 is CASSLAQGASTEAFF. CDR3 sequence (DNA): TGTGCCAGCAGCTTAGCGCAGGGGGCGAGCACTGAAGCTTTCTTT. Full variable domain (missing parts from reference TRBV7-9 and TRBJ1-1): DTGVSQNPRHKITKRGQNVTFRCDPISEHNRLYWYRQTLGQGPEFLTYFQNEAQLEKSRLLSDRFSAERPKGSFSTLEIQRTEQGDSAMYLCASSLAQGASTEAFFGQGTRLTVV.

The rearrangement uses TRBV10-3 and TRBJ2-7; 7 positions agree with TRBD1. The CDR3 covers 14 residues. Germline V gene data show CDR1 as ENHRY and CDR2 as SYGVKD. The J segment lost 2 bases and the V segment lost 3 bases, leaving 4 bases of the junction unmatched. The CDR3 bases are TGTGCCATCAGTGACTCCGGGACAGCCTACGAGCAGTACTTC. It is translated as CAISDSGTAYEQYF.

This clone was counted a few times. The CDR3 DNA reads TGTGCCAGTAGCGACAGGGCTCAGCCCCAGCATTTT. As protein: CASSDRAQPQHF. The V and J genes are TRBV19 and TRBJ1-5, with 7 nucleotides matching TRBD1. V lost 6 bases, J lost 6 bases, and 2 bases stayed unmatched. The CDR3 spans 12 residues. Germline-derived CDR1 and CDR2 are LNHDA and SQIVND (reference sequence).

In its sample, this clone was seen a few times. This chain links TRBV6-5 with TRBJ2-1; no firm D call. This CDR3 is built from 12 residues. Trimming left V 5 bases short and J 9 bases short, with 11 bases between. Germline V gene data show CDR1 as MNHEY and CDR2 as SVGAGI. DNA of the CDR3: TGTGCCAGCAGTCCTCCCGAAGGTGAGCAGTTCTTC. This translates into CASSPPEGEQFF.

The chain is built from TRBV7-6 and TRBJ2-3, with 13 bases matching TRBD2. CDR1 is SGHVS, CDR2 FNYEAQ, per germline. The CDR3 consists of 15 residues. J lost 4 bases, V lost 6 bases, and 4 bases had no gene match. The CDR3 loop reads CASSWTSGSADTQYF. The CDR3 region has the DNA TGTGCCAGCAGTTGGACTAGCGGGAGCGCAGATACGCAGTATTTT.

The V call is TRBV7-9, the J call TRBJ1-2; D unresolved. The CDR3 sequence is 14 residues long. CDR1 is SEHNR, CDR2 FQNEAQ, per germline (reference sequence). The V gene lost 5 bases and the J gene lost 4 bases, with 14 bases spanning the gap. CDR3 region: CASSLTDSSYGYTF. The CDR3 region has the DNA TGTGCCAGCAGCCTCACAGATTCTTCCTATGGCTACACCTTC.

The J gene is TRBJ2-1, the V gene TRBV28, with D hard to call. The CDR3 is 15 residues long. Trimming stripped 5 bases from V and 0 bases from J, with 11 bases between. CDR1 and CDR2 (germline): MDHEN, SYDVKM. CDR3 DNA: TGTGCCAGCAGTCGAGAAAGATACTCCTACAATGAGCAGTTCTTC. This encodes CASSRERYSYNEQFF.

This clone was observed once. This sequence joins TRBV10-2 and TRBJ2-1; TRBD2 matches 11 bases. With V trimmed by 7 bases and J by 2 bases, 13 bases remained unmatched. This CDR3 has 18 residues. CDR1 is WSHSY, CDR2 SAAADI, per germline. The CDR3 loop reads CASNSGTSGYRPYNEQFF. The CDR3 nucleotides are TGCGCCAGCAACTCCGGGACTAGCGGATACCGACCCTACAATGAGCAGTTCTTC.

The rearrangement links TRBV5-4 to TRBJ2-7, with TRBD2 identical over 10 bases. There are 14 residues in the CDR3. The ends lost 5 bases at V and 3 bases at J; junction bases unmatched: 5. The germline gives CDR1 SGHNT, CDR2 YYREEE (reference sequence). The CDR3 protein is CASSLAGALYEQYF. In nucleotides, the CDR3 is TGTGCCAGCAGTCTAGCGGGAGCCCTCTACGAGCAGTACTTC.

The DNA of the CDR3 is TGCGCCAGCAGCCAAGACCAATTGGGCAGGGGGCCCACCGGGGAGCTGTTTTTT. Its translation is CASSQDQLGRGPTGELFF. This chain links TRBV4-1 with TRBJ2-2; TRBD1 aligns across 8 bases. The J segment lost 4 bases and the V segment lost 0 bases, leaving 10 bases of the junction unmatched. The germline V gene has CDR1 MGHRA and CDR2 YSYEKL. The CDR3 runs to 18 residues.

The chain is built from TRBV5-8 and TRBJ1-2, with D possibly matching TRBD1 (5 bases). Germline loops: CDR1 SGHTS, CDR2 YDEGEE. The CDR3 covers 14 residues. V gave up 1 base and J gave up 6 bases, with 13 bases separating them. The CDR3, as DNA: TGTGCCAGCAGCTTGTCAGGGCCGTTGAATGGCTACACCTTC. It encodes CASSLSGPLNGYTF.

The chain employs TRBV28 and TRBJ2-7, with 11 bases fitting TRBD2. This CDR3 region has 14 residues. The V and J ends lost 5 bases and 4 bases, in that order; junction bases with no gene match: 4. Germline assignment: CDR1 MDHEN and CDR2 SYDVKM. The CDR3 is CASSPGTSGYEQYF. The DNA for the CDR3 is TGTGCCAGCAGTCCCGGGACTAGCGGATACGAGCAGTACTTC.

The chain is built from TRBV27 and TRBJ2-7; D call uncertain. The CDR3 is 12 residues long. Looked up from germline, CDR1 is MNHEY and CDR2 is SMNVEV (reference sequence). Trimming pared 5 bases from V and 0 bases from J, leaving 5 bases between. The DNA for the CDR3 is TGTGCCAGCAGTCCCCTCTCCTACGAGCAGTACTTC. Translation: CASSPLSYEQYF.

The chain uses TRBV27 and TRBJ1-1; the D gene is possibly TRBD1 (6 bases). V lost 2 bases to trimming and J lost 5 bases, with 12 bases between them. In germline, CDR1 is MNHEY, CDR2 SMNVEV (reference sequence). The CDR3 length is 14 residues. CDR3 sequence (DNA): TGTGCCAGCAGTTTAACGGGGGCGGGTACTGAAGCTTTCTTT. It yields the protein CASSLTGAGTEAFF.

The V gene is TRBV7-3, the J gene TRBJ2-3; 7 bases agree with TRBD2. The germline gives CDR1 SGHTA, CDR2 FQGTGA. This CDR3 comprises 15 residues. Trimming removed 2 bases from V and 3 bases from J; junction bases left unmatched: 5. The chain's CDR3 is CASSLGGLGTDTQYF. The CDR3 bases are TGTGCCAGCAGCTTAGGCGGACTAGGGACAGATACGCAGTATTTT.

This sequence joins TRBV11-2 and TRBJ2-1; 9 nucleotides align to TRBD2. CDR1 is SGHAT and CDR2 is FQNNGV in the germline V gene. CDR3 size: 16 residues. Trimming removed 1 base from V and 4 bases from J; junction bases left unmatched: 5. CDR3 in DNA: TGTGCCAGCAGCTTAGGGGGACTAGCAGAATACAATGAGCAGTTCTTC. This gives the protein CASSLGGLAEYNEQFF.

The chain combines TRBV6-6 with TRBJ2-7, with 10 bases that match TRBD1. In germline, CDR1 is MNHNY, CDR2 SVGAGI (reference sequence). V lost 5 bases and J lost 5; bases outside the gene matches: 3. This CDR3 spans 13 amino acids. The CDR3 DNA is TGTGCCAGCAGTCGACAGGGGGCCCACGAGCAGTACTTC. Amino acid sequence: CASSRQGAHEQYF.

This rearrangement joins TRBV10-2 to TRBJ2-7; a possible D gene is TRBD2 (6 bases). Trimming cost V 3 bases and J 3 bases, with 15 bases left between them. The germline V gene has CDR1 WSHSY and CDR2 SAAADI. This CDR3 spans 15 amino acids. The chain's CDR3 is CASSDETEGLYEQYF. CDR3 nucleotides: TGCGCCAGCAGTGACGAGACGGAGGGTCTCTACGAGCAGTACTTC.

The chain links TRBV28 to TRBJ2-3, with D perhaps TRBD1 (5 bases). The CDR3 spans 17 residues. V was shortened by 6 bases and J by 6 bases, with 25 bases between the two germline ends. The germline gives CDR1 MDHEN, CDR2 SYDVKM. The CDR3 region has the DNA TGTGCCAGCAGACGCCCGGTTGGCAGGGATTTTTCTGATACGCAGTATTTT. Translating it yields CASRRPVGRDFSDTQYF.

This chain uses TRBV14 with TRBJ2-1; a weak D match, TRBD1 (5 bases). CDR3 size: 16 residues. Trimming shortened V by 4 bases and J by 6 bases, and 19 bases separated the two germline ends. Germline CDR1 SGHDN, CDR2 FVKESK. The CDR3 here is CASSPWLDKRSNEQFF. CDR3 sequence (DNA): TGTGCCAGCAGCCCCTGGCTGGACAAAAGGAGCAATGAGCAGTTCTTC. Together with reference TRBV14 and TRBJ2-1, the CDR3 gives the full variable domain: EAGVTQFPSHSVIEKGQTVTLRCDPISGHDNLYWYRRVMGKEIKFLLHFVKESKQDESGMPNNRFLAERTGGTYSTLKVQPAELEDSGVYFCASSPWLDKRSNEQFFGPGTRLTVL.

The CDR3 protein is CASSHGTGTGIGNEQFF. The CDR3 DNA reads as TGCGCCAGCAGCCACGGAACCGGGACAGGAATAGGCAATGAGCAGTTCTTC. V usage is TRBV4-1 and J usage is TRBJ2-1, with 8 bases identical to TRBD1. With 3 bases clipped from V and 6 bases from J, the junction kept 13 bases outside the gene matches. This CDR3 comprises 17 residues. Germline V CDR1 and CDR2: MGHRA, YSYEKL.

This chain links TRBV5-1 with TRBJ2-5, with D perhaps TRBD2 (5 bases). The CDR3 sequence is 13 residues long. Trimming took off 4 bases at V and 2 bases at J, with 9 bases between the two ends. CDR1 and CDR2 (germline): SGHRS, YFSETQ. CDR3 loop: CASSLGLQETQYF. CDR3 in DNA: TGCGCCAGCAGCCTCGGACTTCAAGAGACCCAGTACTTC.

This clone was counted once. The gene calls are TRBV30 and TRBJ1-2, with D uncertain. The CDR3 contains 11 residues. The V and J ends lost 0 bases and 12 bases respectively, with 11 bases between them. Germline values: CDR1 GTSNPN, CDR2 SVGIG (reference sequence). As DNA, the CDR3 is TGTGCCTGGAGTGTAGGTGGTCGGAACACCTTC. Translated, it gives CAWSVGGRNTF. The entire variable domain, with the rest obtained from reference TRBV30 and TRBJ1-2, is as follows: SQTIHQWPATLVQPVGSPLSLECTVEGTSNPNLYWYRQAAGRGLQLLFYSVGIGQISSEVPQNLSASRPQDRQFILSSKKLLLSDSGFYLCAWSVGGRNTFGSGTRLTVV.

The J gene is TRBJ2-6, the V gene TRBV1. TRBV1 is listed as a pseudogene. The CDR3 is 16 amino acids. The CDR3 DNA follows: TGCACCAGCAGCCAAGATCCGGGCCCTGGGGCCAACGTCCTGACTTTC. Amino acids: CTSSQDPGPGANVLTF.